This TCR beta chain was recorded in a study of shared clonotypes between healthy human individuals. Germline trimming cut 6 bases from V and 5 bases from J; bases unmatched to any gene: 4. Germline V lookup: CDR1 ENHRY, CDR2 SYGVKD. This CDR3 contains 15 residues. Whole-study findings and limits: At large depth, rarefaction still showed sorted-subset sequencing to be incomplete. Naive subsets typically showed greater estimated richness than memory subsets.

This clone appeared a single time. Its antigen remains unidentified. Sequenced by immunoSEQ multiplex PCR; TCRdb stores in-frame clones only, minus some. The sample holds about 2.3 million clones, over 90% seen once. All donors qualified as healthy HIV-negative adults and had experienced no recent acute infections or vaccinations. Sequencing used naive CD4+ T cells from PBMCs. The subset denotes: CD45RA+ positively selected. The sequence was obtained from a man younger than 30 in good health. Some clones in this sample may be carry-over from other donors' samples. This chain joins TRBV10-3 and TRBJ2-5, with TRBD2 matching 15 bases. The CDR3 spells CAISGLAGGQETQYF. As DNA, the CDR3 is TGTGCCATCAGCGGACTAGCGGGAGGGCAGGAGACCCAGTACTTC.